This TCR beta chain derives from a study of T cell responses to AZD1222 COVID-19 vaccine. As concerns this clone: The antigen remains unidentified.

Germline V gives CDR1 MNHEY, CDR2 SVGAGI. V shed 0 bases and J shed 4 bases, with 9 bases lying between them. The CDR3 length is 14 residues. Study-wide results and caveats: Nearly half of spike-specific TCRs reportedly target unmutated variant regions.

Sequenced by immunoSEQ multiplex PCR; TCRdb stores in-frame clones only, minus some. The table records roughly 110,000 clones, less than 95% of them present only once. The TCR originated in an adult who received the AZD1222 COVID-19 vaccine. Material: peripheral blood, obtained 28 days after the second AZD1222 dose. The chain combines TRBV6-5 with TRBJ1-1; the D is unclear. The chain's CDR3 is CASSYSAGRTEAFF. The CDR3 nucleotides are TGTGCCAGCAGTTACTCGGCGGGTCGCACTGAAGCTTTCTTT.